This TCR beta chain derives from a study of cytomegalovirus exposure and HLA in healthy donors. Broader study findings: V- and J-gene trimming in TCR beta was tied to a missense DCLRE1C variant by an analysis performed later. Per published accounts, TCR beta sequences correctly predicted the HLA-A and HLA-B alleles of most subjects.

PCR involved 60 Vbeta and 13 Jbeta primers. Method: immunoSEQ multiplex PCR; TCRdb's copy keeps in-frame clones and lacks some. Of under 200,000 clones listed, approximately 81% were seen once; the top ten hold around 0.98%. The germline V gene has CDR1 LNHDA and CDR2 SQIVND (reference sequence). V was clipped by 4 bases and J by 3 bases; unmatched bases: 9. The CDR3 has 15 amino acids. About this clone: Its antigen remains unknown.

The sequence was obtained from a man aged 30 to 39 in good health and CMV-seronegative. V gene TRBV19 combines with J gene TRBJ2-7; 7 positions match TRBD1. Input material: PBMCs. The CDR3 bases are TGTGCCAGTAGTACCCGCTGGGACAGACTCTACGAGCAGTACTTC. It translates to CASSTRWDRLYEQYF. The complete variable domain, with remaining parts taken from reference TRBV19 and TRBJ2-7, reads DGGITQSPKYLFRKEGQNVTLSCEQNLNHDAMYWYRQDPGQGLRLIYYSQIVNDFQKGDIAEGYSVSREKKESFPLTVTSAQKNPTAFYLCASSTRWDRLYEQYFGPGTRLTVT.